The rows below give T cell receptor beta chains drawn from one sample of a study of identical twins. TCRdb analysed the 5' RACE reads with MiXCR anew, one entry per CDR3 protein. The table includes around 490,000 distinct CDR3 sequences, 20% to 25% detected once. The sample also formed part of further work on yellow fever vaccine responses in identical twins.

Material: CD4+ T cells sorted from blood. These receptors came from a woman aged 18-29 years in good health. Both conserved end residues are part of each CDR3. D genes are given only for firm matches. Clone size is given for some rows only: seen once, a few or many times, or a class if the clone is expanded.

J gene,V gene,clone size,D gene,CDR3 DNA,CDR3 protein
TRBJ2-1,TRBV20-1,-,-,TGCAGTGCTAGAGCCCGAGGTGGAACCAATGAGCAGTTCTTC,CSARARGGTNEQFF
TRBJ2-5,TRBV11-3,-,-,TGTGCCAGCAGCTTAATGGGGAACCCGTACCAAGAGACCCAGTACTTC,CASSLMGNPYQETQYF
TRBJ1-3,TRBV7-2,few,-,TGTGCCAGCAGCTCTCGGACCGGAAACACCATATATTTT,CASSSRTGNTIYF
TRBJ2-7,TRBV5-6,few,TRBD2,TGTGCCAGCAGCTATGGGGGAGGGCCCCTGGAGCAGTACTTC,CASSYGGGPLEQYF
TRBJ2-3,TRBV20-1,-,TRBD2,TGCAGTGCTAGGTGGCTAGCGGGCGCAGATACGCAGTATTTT,CSARWLAGADTQYF
TRBJ1-3,TRBV6-1,few,TRBD1,TGTGCCAGCAGCACAAGGACAGGAATATTCTCTGGAAACACCATATATTTT,CASSTRTGIFSGNTIYF
TRBJ2-5,TRBV5-1,few,TRBD2,TGCGCCAGCAGCTTGGCTAGCGGGAGACAAGAGACCCAGTACTTC,CASSLASGRQETQYF
TRBJ2-1,TRBV5-1,-,-,TGCGCCAGCAGCTTGTTCAGGGACAATGAGCAGTTCTTC,CASSLFRDNEQFF
TRBJ2-1,TRBV12-3/TRBV12-4,few,-,TGTGCCAGCAGTCGATGGGAGCAGTTCTTC,CASSRWEQFF
TRBJ2-3,TRBV5-1,few,-,TGCGCCAGCAGCCCCGGCGGTACCGTAGATACGCAGTATTTT,CASSPGGTVDTQYF
TRBJ2-1,TRBV3-1,-,-,TGTGCCTGCTGCCAAGATCCCCCGACAGCCTTCCCCTACAATGAGCAGTTCTTC,CACCQDPPTAFPYNEQFF
TRBJ1-5,TRBV10-3,few,-,TGTGCCATCAGTGACAGTAATCAGCCCCAGCATTTT,CAISDSNQPQHF
TRBJ2-7,TRBV19,-,TRBD2,TGTGCCAGGCACGAGAGGCGGGCGGGAGTTAAAGAGCAGTACTTC,CARHERRAGVKEQYF
TRBJ1-3,TRBV3-1,few,-,TGTGCCAGCAGCCAAAGCCTGTCCTCTGGAAACACCATATATTTT,CASSQSLSSGNTIYF
TRBJ1-5,TRBV2,-,-,TGTGCCAGCACTACGACGGGTCAGCCCCAGCATTTT,CASTTTGQPQHF
TRBJ2-7,TRBV11-2,few,-,TGTGCCAGCAGCTTAAACCCAGGGTTCGGCGAGCAGTACTTC,CASSLNPGFGEQYF
TRBJ1-1,TRBV7-2,few,-,TGTGCCAGCAGCCGAGGGGGGGCAGGGAACACTGAAGCTTTCTTT,CASSRGGAGNTEAFF
TRBJ2-1,TRBV25-1,-,TRBD2,TGTGCCAGCAGTGGCCCGGGGGCTTTTCGGCTAGCGGGAGTCGGCTACAATGAGCAGTTCTTC,CASSGPGAFRLAGVGYNEQFF
TRBJ1-1,TRBV3-1,few,-,TGTGCCAGCAGCCAAGCCGTGGTCACTGAAGCTTTCTTT,CASSQAVVTEAFF
TRBJ2-7,TRBV20-1,-,-,TGCAGTAGCGGAACCTTCTACGAGCAGTACTTC,CSSGTFYEQYF
TRBJ1-4,TRBV20-1,few,-,TGCAGTGCTAGAGCCCCAGGGAGAACCGAAAAACTGTTTTTT,CSARAPGRTEKLFF
TRBJ2-5,TRBV14,-,TRBD2,TGTGCCAGCAACCACGGGGGGGAGACCCAGTACTTC,CASNHGGETQYF
TRBJ2-1,TRBV18,-,TRBD1,TGTGCCAGCTCACCGGGACAGGGGGGGCCAGGTGAGCAGTTCTTC,CASSPGQGGPGEQFF
TRBJ2-3,TRBV6-1,-,-,TGTGCCAGCAGCCCCTCAGGCGGGGCCCGGGATACGCAGTATTTT,CASSPSGGARDTQYF
TRBJ2-1,TRBV12-3/TRBV12-4,few,-,TGTGCCAGCAGTTTGAGGGAGTATGAGCAGTTCTTC,CASSLREYEQFF
TRBJ2-7,TRBV10-3,-,-,TGTGCCATCAGTGTGGGTGGCCTTTACGAGCAGTACTTC,CAISVGGLYEQYF
TRBJ2-1,TRBV29-1,-,-,TGCAGCGCGAAACTAGGGGGGATGTTCAATGAGCAGTTCTTC,CSAKLGGMFNEQFF
TRBJ2-5,TRBV9,-,TRBD2,TGTGCCAGCAGCGTAGCAACTAGCGGGAGCCAAGAGACCCAGTACTTC,CASSVATSGSQETQYF
TRBJ2-2,TRBV19,-,-,TGTGCCAGTAGTATAGAGGGACTGGCGAACACCGGGGAGCTGTTTTTT,CASSIEGLANTGELFF
TRBJ1-4,TRBV5-1,-,-,TGCGCCAGCAGCTTGGCCGCCAGCCCTAATGAAAAACTGTTTTTT,CASSLAASPNEKLFF
TRBJ2-1,TRBV11-3,few,-,TGTGCCAGCAGCTTGTTTAGCGGGACAGACAATGAGCAGTTCTTC,CASSLFSGTDNEQFF
TRBJ1-4,TRBV5-1,-,-,TGCGCCAGCAGCTTGGAAGTGACAGGTGAAAAACTGTTTTTT,CASSLEVTGEKLFF
TRBJ2-3,TRBV5-1,few,TRBD2,TGCGCCAGCAGCACGGGACTAGCCAGCACAGATACGCAGTATTTT,CASSTGLASTDTQYF
TRBJ1-5,TRBV5-1,few,-,TGCGCCAGCAGCTACGCCGGGGGGAGCAATCAGCCCCAGCATTTT,CASSYAGGSNQPQHF
TRBJ2-3,TRBV10-3,-,TRBD1,TGTGCCATCAGGACCGGGACAGCCAGCACAGATACGCAGTATTTT,CAIRTGTASTDTQYF
TRBJ2-7,TRBV7-9,few,TRBD1,TGTGCCAGCAGTCCCCCGGGACAGGGGAGCTCCTACGAGCAGTACTTC,CASSPPGQGSSYEQYF
TRBJ2-1,TRBV12-3/TRBV12-4,few,-,TGTGCCAGCAGTTTACGGGTAGTCTCCTACAATGAGCAGTTCTTC,CASSLRVVSYNEQFF
TRBJ2-7,TRBV29-1,few,TRBD1,TGCAGCGTTGAACCCCCAGGGGGAATTTCGGGCGAGCAGTACTTC,CSVEPPGGISGEQYF
TRBJ2-7,TRBV5-5,-,TRBD1,TGTGCCAGCAGAATGGACAGGGGTGGTGGCGAGCAGTACTTC,CASRMDRGGGEQYF
TRBJ2-2,TRBV12-3/TRBV12-4,-,TRBD1,TGTGCCAGCAGAATACAGGGGCCTAACACCGGGGAGCTGTTTTTT,CASRIQGPNTGELFF
TRBJ2-1,TRBV25-1,once,-,TGTGCCAGCAGTGAAAGGTTAGGCGGTGAGCAGTTCTTC,CASSERLGGEQFF